Included here is one T cell receptor beta chain sequence, with context. No cognate antigen has been identified for it. Per-base qualities were not stored, and no clone one base away is much larger. Two rounds of multiplex PCR on genomic DNA were used to amplify the TCR beta CDR3 region. The first PCR round used primers specific to each TRBV and TRBJ gene, with sequences filed in Chinese patent CN105087789A. The second PCR round used universal primers. The Roche High Pure PCR Template Preparation Kit was used to extract genomic DNA from frozen PBMCs. Libraries were sequenced paired-end with 151 bp reads on an Illumina HiSeq 3000. The authors processed their data as follows. CutAdapt was used to remove raw reads lacking the multiplex PCR primer sequences. PEAR was used to merge high-quality paired reads into contigs. By aligning each contig to reference sequences, MiXCR assigned the TRB V, D and J gene segments to that contig. To remove sequencing errors, CDR3 sequences were clustered according to base quality and sequence similarity. Diversity was measured as Shannon entropy normalized by the natural log of productive TCR sequence number. Clonality was defined as one minus Shannon entropy divided by the natural log of the number of unique clonotypes. Progression-free survival cut-offs for repertoire metrics were chosen using the Youden index of ROC curves, with analyses run in R 3.5.3. TCRdb reprocessed the public reads (quality trimming at Q25 with fastp, clone calling with MiXCR) and kept in-frame beta chains. Entries that share a CDR3 protein sequence are merged under the most common genes and DNA. These V and J calls are TCRdb output, not the study's own analysis. The sample table lists about 24,000 distinct CDR3 sequences, more than 35% of them with a count of one. The ten largest clones represent about 22% of the sample.

All patients had node-negative disease on CT and PET/CT, and none had a history of other malignancies or had previously received chemotherapy or radiotherapy. Around 6 milliliters of peripheral venous blood were drawn into EDTA tubes at each of two time points. PBMCs were isolated by Ficoll-Paque Plus density-gradient centrifugation. Samples were stored at -80°C immediately after collection until analysis. The sample comes from a study of prognosis after radiotherapy for stage I lung cancer (dated by TCRdb to the early 2020s). As for the study more broadly: Between early 2018 and January 2019, fewer than 20 patients with stage I NSCLC were enrolled in Nanjing, China. About 14 patients had newly diagnosed primary stage I lung tumors, and about five had oligometastatic NSCLC after surgical resection of the primary tumor. Every patient was deemed medically inoperable, about a dozen because of comorbidities and over five because they refused surgery. The cohort included under 15 men and several women, with a median age of approximately 74 years and a range of about 53 to 90 years. Tumor histology was squamous cell carcinoma in about seven patients and adenocarcinoma in about a dozen. SBRT was given in 3 to 5 fractions with a biologically effective dose of at least 100 Gy, using image-guided IMRT or VMAT. SBRT was not combined with any concurrent therapy in any patient. After SBRT, distant metastases developed in about 20% of the 19 patients at a median of about seven months, while the remaining 15 patients had no significant progression. Peripheral blood TCR beta repertoires were profiled in stage I NSCLC patients before and after stereotactic body radiotherapy, and the repertoires were related to distant failure. The study sequenced 38 blood samples from roughly 19 patients, one before and one after SBRT per patient.

The junction carries 15 bases between V and J, which are trimmed by 2 bases and 10 bases respectively. Counted from cysteine to phenylalanine, this CDR3 has 13 amino acids. Only CDR3 DNA is held: 39 bases, read in frame from base 1. From the germline V gene, CDR1 is MDHEN and CDR2 is SYDVKM. Broad study findings and their caveats: No adjustment for multiple comparisons was applied to any of the reported P values. Tumor specificity of expanded TCR clones was not determined. After SBRT, the count of unique TCR clones dropped from a median of approximately 10,000 beforehand to 6,500 to 8,000 afterward (Wilcoxon paired P=0.011). Post-SBRT Shannon entropy and its change from baseline were lower in patients who developed distant metastases; baseline Shannon entropy was not associated with metastases. The study was limited by the small cohort and short follow-up, and independent validation of the study findings is required. Differences in TRBV and TRBJ usage frequencies by metastasis status were reportedly observed in two V genes at baseline and in nine V and two J genes after SBRT.

The sequence joins TRBV28 to TRBJ2-7, with TRBD1 tentatively as D gene (5 bases match). This specimen consisted of PBMCs, obtained before or after stereotactic body radiation therapy (not recorded which). The TCR was taken from a donor of 50 years or more with non-small cell lung cancer. The nucleotide sequence is TGTGCCAGCAGTTTAGTACAGGCCTACTATCAGTACTTC. This translates into CASSLVQAYYQYF.